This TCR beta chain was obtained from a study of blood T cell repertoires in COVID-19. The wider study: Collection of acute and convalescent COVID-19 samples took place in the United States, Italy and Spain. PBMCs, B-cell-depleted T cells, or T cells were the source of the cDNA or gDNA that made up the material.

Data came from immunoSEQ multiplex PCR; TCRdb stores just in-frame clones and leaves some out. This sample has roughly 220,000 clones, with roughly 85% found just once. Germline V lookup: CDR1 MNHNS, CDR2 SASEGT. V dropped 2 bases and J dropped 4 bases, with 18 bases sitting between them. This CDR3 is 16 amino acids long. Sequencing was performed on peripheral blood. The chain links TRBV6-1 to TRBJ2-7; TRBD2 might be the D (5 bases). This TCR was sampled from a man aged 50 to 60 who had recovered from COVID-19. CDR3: CASSELLGMNSYEQYF. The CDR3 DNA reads TGTGCCAGCAGTGAACTCCTCGGGATGAATTCTTACGAGCAGTACTTC.